This T cell receptor beta chain appears in the sequencing data of a study of blood T cells in healthy people across ages. Caucasian individuals from Russia who were healthy and aged roughly 6 to 100 acted as donors. Then a second PCR, running roughly 6 to 12 cycles, was carried out with a sample-barcoded 5' primer and a J-beta primer mix. TCRdb called the 5' RACE reads again in MiXCR, with one record for every CDR3 protein. The table records hundreds of thousands of distinct CDR3 sequences, roughly three fifths of them present only once. CDR1 is LGHDT and CDR2 is YNNKEL in the germline V gene (reference sequence). The CDR3 length is 14 residues. Trimming took 0 bases from V and 3 from J, leaving 7 bases between them.

This receptor was identified in a man in his 60s in good health. The sequenced material came from blood. V gene TRBV3-1 combines with J gene TRBJ2-3, with unresolved D. The DNA for the CDR3 is TGTGCCAGCAGCCAAGATCAAGGAACAGATACGCAGTATTTT. It specifies CASSQDQGTDTQYF.